Listed here are 10 T cell receptor beta chains from one sample, sequenced in a study of T cells in Graves' hyperthyroidism and ophthalmopathy. Amplification targeted TCR beta CDR3 regions from RNA transcripts. First-round RT-PCR targeting the TCR CDR3 was performed with the HTBI primer set. One entry per CDR3 protein results from TCRdb running MiXCR on the multiplex PCR reads. Among 500,000 to 800,000 distinct CDR3 sequences listed, roughly 45% were seen once. The sample was peripheral blood or thyroid tissue (not recorded which). The receptors were gathered from an adult man with Graves' disease, either hyperthyroidism or ophthalmopathy (not recorded which).

This chain connects TRBV29-1 to TRBJ2-5; 7 bases fit TRBD2. The CDR3 is made up of 13 amino acids. The V and J ends lost 4 bases and 1 base, in that order; junction bases with no gene match: 3. The germline V gene has CDR1 SQVTM and CDR2 ANQGSEA. Here the CDR3 DNA reads TGCAGCGTTGCGGCTAGCGGCCAAGAGACCCAGTACTTC. This translates into CSVAASGQETQYF.

This chain uses TRBV7-9 with TRBJ2-7; D is uncertain. V was clipped by 5 bases and J by 5 bases, with 7 bases between them. Germline V gives CDR1 SEHNR, CDR2 FQNEAQ (reference sequence). The CDR3 extends over 11 amino acids. The CDR3 protein is CASSVGNEQYF. CDR3 nucleotide sequence: TGTGCCAGCAGCGTGGGGAACGAGCAGTACTTC.

The J gene is TRBJ2-7, the V gene TRBV7-2, with 7 bases matching TRBD1. V gave up 5 bases and J gave up 4 bases; unmatched junction bases: 11. Germline V gene sequence: CDR1 SGHTA, CDR2 FQGNSA. This CDR3 region has 15 residues. CDR3 sequence: CASSTGERESYEQYF. CDR3 sequence (DNA): TGTGCCAGCAGCACAGGGGAAAGGGAATCTTACGAGCAGTACTTC.

The V gene is TRBV7-9, the J gene TRBJ1-6; 7 bases align to TRBD1. CDR3 length equals 18 residues. Germline V CDR1 and CDR2: SEHNR, FQNEAQ (reference sequence). V trimming: 4 bases; J trimming: 7 bases; junction bases outside the gene matches: 16. The CDR3 sequence is CASSSHDLQGTKNSPLHF. CDR3 in DNA: TGTGCCAGCAGCTCGCACGACCTACAGGGGACTAAAAATTCACCCCTCCACTTT.

This chain connects TRBV12-3 or TRBV12-4 to TRBJ1-5; TRBD1 is a possible D gene (5 bases). The CDR3 has 15 amino acids. Trimming removed 4 bases from V and 3 bases from J, with 13 bases in between. CDR3 amino acids: CASSYSGQDNQPQHF. The CDR3 bases are TGTGCCAGCAGTTACTCGGGGCAGGACAATCAGCCCCAGCATTTT.

The V call is TRBV19, the J call TRBJ1-1; possible D gene TRBD1, 6 bases. This CDR3 region has 14 residues. V shed 6 bases and J shed 7 bases, with 18 bases lying between them. The V gene's germline CDR1 is LNHDA and CDR2 SQIVND (reference sequence). Written as DNA, the CDR3 is TGTGCCAGTAGCCCGGACAGCTTAGGGAGTGAAGCTTTCTTT. Residues: CASSPDSLGSEAFF.

This clonotype was observed at least ten times. This chain links TRBV7-9 with TRBJ1-3; D unclear. Germline V CDR1 and CDR2: SEHNR, FQNEAQ (reference sequence). The V gene lost 5 bases and the J gene lost 4 bases, with 15 bases spanning the gap. The CDR3 consists of 15 residues. The CDR3 DNA follows: TGTGCCAGCAGCCCTCCGCTAGAGGACGGAAACACCATATATTTT. This codes for CASSPPLEDGNTIYF.

The genes are TRBV19 and TRBJ2-7, with D possibly matching TRBD2 (6 bases). Between the trimmed V and J ends, which lost 7 bases and 1 base, there was a span of 11 bases. CDR1 and CDR2 from the germline V gene are LNHDA and SQIVND (reference sequence). The CDR3 sequence is 13 residues long. The DNA of the CDR3 is TGTGCCAGTAATACCCGGGGGTCCTACGAGCAGTACTTC. Protein sequence: CASNTRGSYEQYF.

V usage is TRBV19 and J usage is TRBJ2-7; 10 nucleotides match TRBD2. This CDR3 is built from 15 residues. The V gene's germline CDR1 is LNHDA and CDR2 SQIVND (reference sequence). V lost 4 bases and J lost 2; bases outside the gene matches: 5. The CDR3 sequence: CASSRLAGDPYEQYF. The CDR3 region has the DNA TGTGCCAGTAGTAGGCTAGCGGGAGACCCCTACGAGCAGTACTTC.

This clonotype was recorded many times. This rearrangement joins TRBV5-1 to TRBJ1-4; D remains ambiguous. Germline CDR1 and CDR2: SGHRS and YFSETQ. This CDR3 is 12 amino acids long. V was cut by 0 bases and J by 13 bases, with 10 bases left in between. CDR3 nucleotide sequence: TGCGCCAGCAGCTTGGATGGGGTTAGACTGTTTTTT. Translation gives CASSLDGVRLFF. The variable domain in full, completed from reference TRBV5-1 and TRBJ1-4, reads KAGVTQTPRYLIKTRGQQVTLSCSPISGHRSVSWYQQTPGQGLQFLFEYFSETQRNKGNFPGRFSGRQFSNSRSEMNVSTLELGDSALYLCASSLDGVRLFFGSGTQLSVL.